This is a list of T cell receptor beta chains from one sample in a study of cytomegalovirus exposure and HLA in healthy donors. Measured with immunoSEQ multiplex PCR; TCRdb has only the in-frame clones, and not every one. The data contain over 80,000 clones, roughly 80% of them singletons. Material for sequencing was PBMCs. The source of these receptors is a man aged 25 to 45 in good health and CMV-seropositive. Both conserved end residues are trimmed from each CDR3. Fields, in order: V gene, J gene, CDR3 protein.

TRBV7-9	TRBJ2-2	ASSLFATMNTGELF
TRBV7-9	TRBJ2-7	ASRPGQAPYEQY
TRBV19	TRBJ1-5	ASSILGSNQPQH
TRBV2	TRBJ2-5	ASSLGGLAGVKETQY
TRBV30	TRBJ2-5	AWSDGGTRGRGAQY
TRBV6-1	TRBJ2-1	ASEASSYNEQF
TRBV29-1	TRBJ1-2	SVESGVGGGYT
TRBV18	TRBJ2-4	ASSPPDRDGNIQY
TRBV10-1	.	ASSPGLAGDDEQY
TRBV10-3	TRBJ2-7	ATHKAWDSTGEQY
TRBV19	TRBJ2-4	ASSPRTGGGNIQY
TRBV29-1	TRBJ1-4	SVEKGINGEKLF
TRBV7-2	TRBJ1-4	ASSGDRGGEKLF
TRBV10-3	TRBJ1-3	AISPSTVSGNTIY
TRBV7-2	TRBJ2-5	ASSLVGSGETQY
TRBV20-1	TRBJ1-1	SARQGTEAF
TRBV7-9	TRBJ2-7	ASSLEQLYEQY
TRBV6-1	TRBJ2-2	ASRLVVPGELF
TRBV5-1	TRBJ2-2	ASSSQATSGGTGELF
TRBV6-1	TRBJ2-1	ASSVRGIYNEQF
TRBV28	TRBJ2-7	ASSLRPLAVHEQY
TRBV5-4	TRBJ1-4	ASSLGGEGSGLF
TRBV27	TRBJ1-5	ASSLLRTGGAEPQH
TRBV9	TRBJ2-1	ASSVKALLVDNEQF
TRBV9	TRBJ1-1	ASSVAGQLNTEAF
TRBV18	TRBJ2-2	ASSPPNLASWTGELF